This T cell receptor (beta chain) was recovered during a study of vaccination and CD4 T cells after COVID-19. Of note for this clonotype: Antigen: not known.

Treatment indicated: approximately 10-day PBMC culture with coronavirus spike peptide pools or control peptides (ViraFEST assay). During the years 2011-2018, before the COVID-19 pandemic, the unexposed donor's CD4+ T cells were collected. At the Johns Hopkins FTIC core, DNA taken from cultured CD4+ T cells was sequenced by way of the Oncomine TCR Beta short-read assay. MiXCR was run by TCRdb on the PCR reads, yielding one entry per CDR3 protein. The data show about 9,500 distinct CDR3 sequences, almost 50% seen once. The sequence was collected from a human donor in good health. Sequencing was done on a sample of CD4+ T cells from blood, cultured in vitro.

CDR3 nucleotide sequence: TGTGCCTGGAATAATCGGCGGGGATACACTGAAGCTTTCTTT. This codes for CAWNNRRGYTEAFF. The rearrangement links TRBV30 to TRBJ1-1; the D is unclear. V lost 4 bases, J lost 3 bases, and 15 bases lay in between. This CDR3 comprises 14 residues. CDR1 GTSNPN and CDR2 SVGIG come from the germline V gene (reference sequence).